The rows below give T cell receptor beta chains drawn from one sample of a study of cytomegalovirus exposure and HLA in healthy donors. Only in-frame clones appear in the TCRdb table, and some are missing; sequencing was by immunoSEQ multiplex PCR. The sample records fewer than 110,000 clones, approximately 74% being singletons. The sequenced sample was PBMCs. These TCRs come from a woman aged 35 to 49 in good health and CMV-seronegative. The CDR3 runs from the conserved cysteine through the conserved F or W. Fields, in order: CDR3 DNA, CDR3 protein, clone size, V gene, D gene, J gene. A D gene is named only where the DNA matches it firmly. Clone size appears in some rows only: once, few, many, or a class for an expanded clone.

TGTGCCATCAGTGAGGCCGACAGATACAATGAGCAGTTCTTC | CAISEADRYNEQFF | few | TRBV10-3 | NA | TRBJ2-1
TGTTCCAGCAGCTTCCTCTACGAGCAGTACTTC | CSSSFLYEQYF | NA | TRBV7-9 | NA | TRBJ2-7
TGTGCCAGCAGCAAAGGGACTAGCGTCTACGAGCAGTACTTC | CASSKGTSVYEQYF | NA | TRBV21-1 | NA | TRBJ2-7
TGCAGCGTTGGCCGGGGGGCCTACAATGAGCAGTTCTTC | CSVGRGAYNEQFF | NA | TRBV29-1 | TRBD2 | TRBJ2-1
TGTGCCTGGAGTGTGGGGACTAGCGTCTCAGGGGAGCTGTTTTTT | CAWSVGTSVSGELFF | NA | TRBV30 | TRBD2 | TRBJ2-2
TGTGCCAGTAGTGGACAGGGTAGGGCAGATACGCAGTATTTT | CASSGQGRADTQYF | NA | TRBV19 | TRBD1 | TRBJ2-3
TGTGCCAGCAGCTTACCCGGGGTAGCGGGGGTCGAGACGCAGTATTTT | CASSLPGVAGVETQYF | NA | TRBV11-1 | TRBD2 | TRBJ2-3
TGTGCCAGCAGCAAGGGGGCGCAGGACACTGAAGCTTTCTTT | CASSKGAQDTEAFF | NA | TRBV9 | TRBD1 | TRBJ1-1
TGTGCCAGCTCACCACCGGGCCTAGCGGGAGTGCAAGAGACCCAGTACTTC | CASSPPGLAGVQETQYF | once | TRBV18 | TRBD2 | TRBJ2-5
TGTTCCAGCAGCTTAAAGGACAGGGGGGAGGGAAACACCATATATTTT | CSSSLKDRGEGNTIYF | NA | TRBV7-9 | TRBD1 | TRBJ1-3
TGTGCCAGCAGGTACGGGACAGCTAGCAATCAGCCCCAGCATTTT | CASRYGTASNQPQHF | NA | TRBV27 | TRBD1 | TRBJ1-5
TGTGCCAGCTCCGGGGGGAGCCCCTCTGGGGCCAACGTCCTGACTTTC | CASSGGSPSGANVLTF | NA | TRBV7-6 | TRBD2 | TRBJ2-6
TGCGCCAGCAGTGAGAGGGCGACAGCTCACGGGGGCTACACCTTC | CASSERATAHGGYTF | few | TRBV10-2 | NA | TRBJ1-2
TGTGCCACCAGCAGAGATTCATCGGCTCAGGGGCTATACTCCTACGAGCAGTACTTC | CATSRDSSAQGLYSYEQYF | NA | TRBV15 | NA | TRBJ2-7
TGTGCCAGCAGCCGACGAGCCCTCGGGACAGGGCGCAATGAGCAGTTCTTC | CASSRRALGTGRNEQFF | NA | TRBV7-2 | TRBD1 | TRBJ2-1
TGTGCCTGGAAGGGGGCCGGAGAGACCCAGTACTTC | CAWKGAGETQYF | NA | TRBV30 | TRBD1 | TRBJ2-5
TGCGCCAGCAGTGAGTCGACTAGCGGGCTCACAGATACGCAGTATTTT | CASSESTSGLTDTQYF | NA | TRBV10-1 | TRBD2 | TRBJ2-3
TGTGCCAGTAGTTGGGTCGGGGGGCTCTACCCGGAGACCCAGTACTTC | CASSWVGGLYPETQYF | NA | TRBV19 | NA | TRBJ2-5
TGCAGCCAGAGGCAGGGAGGGTCAGGGGAGCTGTTTTTT | CSQRQGGSGELFF | NA | TRBV29-1 | TRBD2 | TRBJ2-2
TGTGCCACCAGCAGAGACAGGGTCGTATCTGGAAACACCATATATTTT | CATSRDRVVSGNTIYF | NA | TRBV15 | NA | TRBJ1-3
TGTGCCAGCACCCCTCTAGCGGGGGGGCGGGTTTTGTATGAGCAGTTCTTC | CASTPLAGGRVLYEQFF | NA | TRBV4-2 | TRBD2 | TRBJ2-1
TGTGCCAGAAGCTTGGCCGGACTTTTGACGGGGTGGGCCTACGAGCAGTACTTC | CARSLAGLLTGWAYEQYF | NA | TRBV5-3 | NA | TRBJ2-7
TGTGCCAGCGGACATACAGGGTCCAATCAGCCCCAGCATTTT | CASGHTGSNQPQHF | NA | TRBV2 | NA | TRBJ1-5
TGTGCCAGCAGCGTAGGCGATACTAGCGGCGAGACCCAGTACTTC | CASSVGDTSGETQYF | NA | TRBV9 | TRBD2 | TRBJ2-5
TGTGCCAGCAGTGACAGGGGGCGCGCAGATACGCAGTATTTT | CASSDRGRADTQYF | NA | TRBV11-2 | TRBD1 | TRBJ2-3
TGTGCCAGCAGTATACACCACAGGGACGAGCAGTACTTC | CASSIHHRDEQYF | NA | TRBV27 | NA | TRBJ2-7
TGTGCCAGCAGCGCCCACAGGGATGAGCAGTTCTTC | CASSAHRDEQFF | NA | TRBV7-3 | NA | TRBJ2-1
TGTGCCAGCAGCCAAGATGGAGGCACAGGGGGAAGTCAGCCCCAGCATTTT | CASSQDGGTGGSQPQHF | NA | TRBV4-2 | TRBD1 | TRBJ1-5
TGTGCCAGCAGCGTCACTGGGACAGGACGCACAGATACGCAGTATTTT | CASSVTGTGRTDTQYF | NA | TRBV9 | TRBD1 | TRBJ2-3
TGTGCCTGGAGTGAAGAAAGGGGATCTACTAATGAAAAACTGTTTTTT | CAWSEERGSTNEKLFF | NA | TRBV30 | NA | TRBJ1-4
TGTGCTAGCAGCTCAACAGGGGGGCCGAACAATGAGCAGTTCTTC | CASSSTGGPNNEQFF | NA | TRBV7-7 | TRBD1 | TRBJ2-1
TGTGCCAGCAGCCAACGACAGGGGTTGGATACGCAGTATTTT | CASSQRQGLDTQYF | NA | TRBV11-3 | TRBD1 | TRBJ2-3
TGTGCCAGCAGTGACCTGCAGGGGGTTCGAGCCAAAAACATTCAGTACTTC | CASSDLQGVRAKNIQYF | few | TRBV2 | TRBD1 | TRBJ2-4
TGCGCCAGCAGCCCGGGACTGAATGAAAAACTGTTTTTT | CASSPGLNEKLFF | NA | TRBV5-1 | NA | TRBJ1-4
TGCGCCAGCAGCTTGGAAGGACAGGGAGGTAATTCACCCCTCCACTTT | CASSLEGQGGNSPLHF | NA | TRBV5-1 | TRBD1 | TRBJ1-6
TGTGCCAGCAGCGTTAGAAACTCTGGAAACACCATATATTTT | CASSVRNSGNTIYF | NA | TRBV9 | NA | TRBJ1-3
TGTGCCAGCAGCGTCCTAGGACAGGGGGATCAAGAGACCCAGTACTTC | CASSVLGQGDQETQYF | once | TRBV9 | TRBD1 | TRBJ2-5
TGTGCCAGTAGTATAAAGACTAGCGGGGATACGCAGTATTTT | CASSIKTSGDTQYF | few | TRBV19 | TRBD2 | TRBJ2-3
TGTGCCAGCAGCTTAGCCGGACTAGCTGAAGATTACGAGCAGTACTTC | CASSLAGLAEDYEQYF | NA | TRBV7-9 | TRBD2 | TRBJ2-7
TGTGCCTGGAGTGTAAACTTCTACGAGCAGTACTTC | CAWSVNFYEQYF | NA | TRBV30 | NA | TRBJ2-7
TGTGCCAGCAAACAAACTAGGAACACCGGGGAGCTGTTTTTT | CASKQTRNTGELFF | once | TRBV11-3 | NA | TRBJ2-2
TGTGCCAGCAGCTTTACCGGGACAGGTTATGGCTACACCTTC | CASSFTGTGYGYTF | NA | TRBV7-9 | TRBD1 | TRBJ1-2
TGTGCCAGCAGTTCCCTCCCGGGTGTAGCGGGGTACCAAGAGACCCAGTACTTC | CASSSLPGVAGYQETQYF | NA | TRBV27 | TRBD2 | TRBJ2-5
TGTGCCACCGAATTGGGGGCTAGCGGGACGAATGAGCAGTTCTTC | CATELGASGTNEQFF | NA | TRBV19 | TRBD2 | TRBJ2-1
TGCGCCAGCAGCCACCGACAGGGGGTCCCGGTTTGGAATTCACCCCTCCACTTT | CASSHRQGVPVWNSPLHF | NA | TRBV4-3 | TRBD1 | TRBJ1-6
TGTGCCATCAGGCAAACTAGCGGGGGCCCCTCCTACGAGCAGTACTTC | CAIRQTSGGPSYEQYF | NA | TRBV10-3 | TRBD2 | TRBJ2-7
TGTGCCAGCAGCTCTAAGAGCGGGGCTTACCAAGAGACCCAGTACTTC | CASSSKSGAYQETQYF | NA | TRBV2 | TRBD2 | TRBJ2-5
TGCGCCAGCAGCCTGGCAAAAACCGGGGAGCTGTTTTTT | CASSLAKTGELFF | NA | TRBV5-1 | NA | TRBJ2-2
TGTGCCAGCAGTGGCGACTTGGGCAAAAACATTCAGTACTTC | CASSGDLGKNIQYF | few | TRBV6-4 | NA | TRBJ2-4
TGTGCCAGCAGCCACAAGGGGACTAGCGGGAGCCACGGGGAGCTGTTTTTT | CASSHKGTSGSHGELFF | NA | TRBV11-1 | TRBD2 | TRBJ2-2
TGTGCCAGCGGAAGGGTTAGCGGGAGGGGTTACGAGCAGTACTTC | CASGRVSGRGYEQYF | NA | TRBV6-5 | TRBD2 | TRBJ2-7
TGTGCCAGCAGCGGAGGGACTAGGGCAGATACGCAGTATTTT | CASSGGTRADTQYF | NA | TRBV9 | TRBD2 | TRBJ2-3
TGTGCCAGCAGCCTATCGGGACATAGTACGTACGAGCAGTACTTC | CASSLSGHSTYEQYF | NA | TRBV7-2 | NA | TRBJ2-7
TGCAGCGTTAGGAACCCTCAGGGCGGAAGCTCCTACAATGAGCAGTTCTTC | CSVRNPQGGSSYNEQFF | NA | TRBV29-1 | NA | TRBJ2-1
TGTGCCAGCAGCCAGGACAGCCCCACAGATACGCAGTATTTT | CASSQDSPTDTQYF | NA | TRBV5-4 | NA | TRBJ2-3
TGTGCCAGCAGCGCCACGGGGGGGGGAGATCAGCCCCAGCATTTT | CASSATGGGDQPQHF | few | TRBV7-2 | NA | TRBJ1-5
TGTGCCAGCTTATCCTGGACAGAGTTACACTATGGCTACACCTTC | CASLSWTELHYGYTF | NA | TRBV28 | NA | TRBJ1-2
TGTGCCAGCACCAGTCTGGTCGAAGAGACCCAGTACTTC | CASTSLVEETQYF | NA | TRBV6-1 | NA | TRBJ2-5
TGTGCCAGCAGCTTAGGCGGCGGACAGAACACCGGGGAGCTGTTTTTT | CASSLGGGQNTGELFF | NA | TRBV7-2 | NA | TRBJ2-2